This TCR beta chain was documented in a study of blood T cells in healthy people across ages. Study-level information: Using template switching, researchers captured about one barcoded beta molecule for each two T cells.

A sample-barcoded 5' primer and a J-beta primer mix were used in a second PCR of roughly 7 to 11 cycles. TCRdb ran MiXCR on the 5' RACE reads and lists one entry per CDR3 protein. Found here are about 720,000 distinct CDR3 sequences, 22% of them singletons; the top ten hold 22%. Every participating donor contributed around 9.5 milliliters of peripheral blood through a draw. CDR1 is SEHNR and CDR2 is FQNEAQ in the germline V gene (reference sequence). V shed 1 base, J shed 3 bases, and the junction held 2 bases outside the gene matches. The CDR3 covers 15 residues. For this clonotype: Its target is unknown.

Whole-study results and caveats: Both higher diversity and more naive CD4+ cells marked long-lived donors when set against aged donors. Older individuals had lower TCR beta diversity per million T cells (the decline was roughly linear).

The chain recombines TRBV7-9 with TRBJ2-1, with TRBD1 matching over 8 bases. The receptor was isolated from a man in his 70s in good health. Sequences were obtained from blood. DNA for the CDR3: TGTGCCAGCAGCTTAGGCAGGGGGCACTACAATGAGCAGTTCTTC. Protein sequence: CASSLGRGHYNEQFF.